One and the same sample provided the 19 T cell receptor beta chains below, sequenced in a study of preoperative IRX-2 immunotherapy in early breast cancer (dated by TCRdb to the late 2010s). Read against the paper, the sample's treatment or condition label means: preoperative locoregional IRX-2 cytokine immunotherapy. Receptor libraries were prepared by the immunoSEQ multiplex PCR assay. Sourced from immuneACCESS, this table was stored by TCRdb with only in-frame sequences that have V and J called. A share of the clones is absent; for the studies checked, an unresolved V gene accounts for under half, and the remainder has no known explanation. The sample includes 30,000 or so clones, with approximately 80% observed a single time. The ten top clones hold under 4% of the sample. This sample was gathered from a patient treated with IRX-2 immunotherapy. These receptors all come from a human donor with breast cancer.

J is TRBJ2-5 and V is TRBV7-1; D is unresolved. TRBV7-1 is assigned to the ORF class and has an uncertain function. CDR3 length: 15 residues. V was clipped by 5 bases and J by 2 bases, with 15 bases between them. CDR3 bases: TGTGCCAGCAGCACCCTTTTGAGACAACAAGAGACCCAGTACTTC. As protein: CASSTLLRQQETQYF.

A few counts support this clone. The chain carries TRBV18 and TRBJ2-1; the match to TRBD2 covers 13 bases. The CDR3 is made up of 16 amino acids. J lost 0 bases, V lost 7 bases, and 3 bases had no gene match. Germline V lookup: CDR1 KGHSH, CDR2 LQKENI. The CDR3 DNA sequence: TGTGCCAGCTTGAGACTAGCGGGAGGCTCCTACAATGAGCAGTTCTTC. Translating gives CASLRLAGGSYNEQFF.

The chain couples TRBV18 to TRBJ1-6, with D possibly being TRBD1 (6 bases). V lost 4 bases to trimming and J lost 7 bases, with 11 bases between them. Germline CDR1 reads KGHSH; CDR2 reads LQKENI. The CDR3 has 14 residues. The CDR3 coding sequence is TGTGCCAGCTCACAACAGGGAATCAATTCACCCCTCCACTTT. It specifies CASSQQGINSPLHF.

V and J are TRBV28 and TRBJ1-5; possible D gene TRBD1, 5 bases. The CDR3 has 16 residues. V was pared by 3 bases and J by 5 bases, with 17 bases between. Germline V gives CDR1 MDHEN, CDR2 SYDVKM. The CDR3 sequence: CASSFISQVGDQPQHF. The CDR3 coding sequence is TGTGCCAGCAGTTTTATATCGCAGGTGGGGGATCAGCCCCAGCATTTT. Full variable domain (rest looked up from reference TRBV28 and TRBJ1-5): DVKVTQSSRYLVKRTGEKVFLECVQDMDHENMFWYRQDPGLGLRLIYFSYDVKMKEKGDIPEGYSVSREKKERFSLILESASTNQTSMYLCASSFISQVGDQPQHFGDGTRLSIL.

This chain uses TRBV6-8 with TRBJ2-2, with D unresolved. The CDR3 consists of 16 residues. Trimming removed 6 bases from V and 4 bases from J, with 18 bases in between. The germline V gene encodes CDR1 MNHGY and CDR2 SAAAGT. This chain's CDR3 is CASSPRWTRSTGELFF. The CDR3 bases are TGTGCCAGCAGCCCACGGTGGACGAGAAGCACCGGGGAGCTGTTTTTT.

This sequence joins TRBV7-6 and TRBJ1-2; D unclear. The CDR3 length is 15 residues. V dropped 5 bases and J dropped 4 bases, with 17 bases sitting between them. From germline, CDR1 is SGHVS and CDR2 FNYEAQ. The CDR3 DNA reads TGTGCCAGCAGCCCGTTTGTGACCGGAGCCTATGGCTACACCTTC. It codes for CASSPFVTGAYGYTF.

CDR3 in amino acids: CASSKGQPGNTIYF. The CDR3, as DNA: TGTGCCAGCAGTAAGGGACAGCCCGGAAACACCATATATTTT. This chain joins TRBV7-7 and TRBJ1-3; 7 nucleotides agree with TRBD1. The CDR3 is 14 residues long. Per the germline V gene, CDR1 is SSHAT and CDR2 is FNYEAQ (reference sequence). V trimming: 6 bases; J trimming: 4 bases; junction bases outside the gene matches: 6.

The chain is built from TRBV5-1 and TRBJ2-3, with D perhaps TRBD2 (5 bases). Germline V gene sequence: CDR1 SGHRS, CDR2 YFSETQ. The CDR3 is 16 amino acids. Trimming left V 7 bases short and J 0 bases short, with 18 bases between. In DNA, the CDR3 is TGCGCCAGCGGATACGGAGTGGACTCTAGCACAGATACGCAGTATTTT. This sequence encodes CASGYGVDSSTDTQYF. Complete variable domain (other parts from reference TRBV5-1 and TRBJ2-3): KAGVTQTPRYLIKTRGQQVTLSCSPISGHRSVSWYQQTPGQGLQFLFEYFSETQRNKGNFPGRFSGRQFSNSRSEMNVSTLELGDSALYLCASGYGVDSSTDTQYFGPGTRLTVL.

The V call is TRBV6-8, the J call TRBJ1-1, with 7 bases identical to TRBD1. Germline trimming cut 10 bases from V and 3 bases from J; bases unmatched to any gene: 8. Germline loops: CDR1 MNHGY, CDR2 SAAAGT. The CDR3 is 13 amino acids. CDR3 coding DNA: TGTGCCACAACGAATAGGGGGCACACTGAAGCTTTCTTT. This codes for CATTNRGHTEAFF.

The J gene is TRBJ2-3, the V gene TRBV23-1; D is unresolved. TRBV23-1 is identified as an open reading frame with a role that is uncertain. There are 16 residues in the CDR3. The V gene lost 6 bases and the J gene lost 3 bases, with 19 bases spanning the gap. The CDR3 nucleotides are TGCGCCAGCAGCCAAGATAGGTACCTCGGGACAGATACGCAGTATTTT. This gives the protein CASSQDRYLGTDTQYF.

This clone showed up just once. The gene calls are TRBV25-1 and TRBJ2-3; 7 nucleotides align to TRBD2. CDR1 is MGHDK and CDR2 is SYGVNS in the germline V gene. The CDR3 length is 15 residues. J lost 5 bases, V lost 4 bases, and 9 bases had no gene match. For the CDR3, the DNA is TGTGCCAGCAGTGCTCCACGGGGGGTGGTAGATACGCAGTATTTT. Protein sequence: CASSAPRGVVDTQYF.

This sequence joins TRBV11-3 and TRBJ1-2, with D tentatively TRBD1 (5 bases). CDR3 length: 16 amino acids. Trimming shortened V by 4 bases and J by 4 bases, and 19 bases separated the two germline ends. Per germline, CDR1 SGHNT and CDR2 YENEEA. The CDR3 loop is CASSSKARQGGYGYTF. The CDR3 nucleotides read TGTGCCAGCAGCTCCAAGGCCCGCCAGGGTGGCTATGGCTACACCTTC.

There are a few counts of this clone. The CDR3 coding sequence is TGTGCCAGCAGCTCCGCAAATTCCAGGAGCACTGAAGCTTTCTTT. Its translation: CASSSANSRSTEAFF. The chain carries TRBV11-3 and TRBJ1-1; D ambiguous. The CDR3 runs to 15 residues. V was cut by 4 bases and J by 4 bases, with 16 bases left in between. Germline lookup yields CDR1 SGHNT and CDR2 YENEEA.

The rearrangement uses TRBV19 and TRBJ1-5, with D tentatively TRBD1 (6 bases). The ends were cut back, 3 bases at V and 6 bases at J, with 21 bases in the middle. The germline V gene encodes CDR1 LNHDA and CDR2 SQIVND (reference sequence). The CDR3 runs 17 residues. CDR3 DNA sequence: TGTGCCAGTAGTATCCTCCTAATGGGGGGGCAAGGTCAGCCCCAGCATTTT. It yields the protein CASSILLMGGQGQPQHF.

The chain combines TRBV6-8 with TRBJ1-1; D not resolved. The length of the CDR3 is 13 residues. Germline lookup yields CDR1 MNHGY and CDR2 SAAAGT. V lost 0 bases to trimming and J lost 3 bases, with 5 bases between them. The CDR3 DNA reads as TGTGCCAGCAGTTACTCTCTGGACACTGAAGCTTTCTTT. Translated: CASSYSLDTEAFF.

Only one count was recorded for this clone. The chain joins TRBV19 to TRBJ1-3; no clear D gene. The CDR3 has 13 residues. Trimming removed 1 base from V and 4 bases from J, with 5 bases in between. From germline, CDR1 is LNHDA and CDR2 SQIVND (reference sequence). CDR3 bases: TGTGCCAGTAGTATAGGGTCCGGAAACACCATATATTTT. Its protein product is CASSIGSGNTIYF.

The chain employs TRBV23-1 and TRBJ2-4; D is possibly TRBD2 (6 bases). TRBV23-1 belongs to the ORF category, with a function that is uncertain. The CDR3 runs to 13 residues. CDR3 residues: CAGGELAKNIQYF. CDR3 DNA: TGCGCTGGAGGGGAGTTGGCCAAAAACATTCAGTACTTC.

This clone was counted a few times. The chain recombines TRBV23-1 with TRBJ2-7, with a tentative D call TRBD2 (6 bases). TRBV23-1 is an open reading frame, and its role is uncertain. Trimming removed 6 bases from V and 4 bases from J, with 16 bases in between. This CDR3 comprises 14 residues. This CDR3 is CASSQGRGRYEQYF. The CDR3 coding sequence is TGCGCCAGCAGCCAAGGGCGGGGTCGGTACGAGCAGTACTTC.

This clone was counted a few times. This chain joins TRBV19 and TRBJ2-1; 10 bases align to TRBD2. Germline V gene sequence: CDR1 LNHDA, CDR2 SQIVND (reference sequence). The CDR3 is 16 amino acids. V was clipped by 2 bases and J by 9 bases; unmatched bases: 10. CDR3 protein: CASSIKASGSWSEQFF. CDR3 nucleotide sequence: TGTGCCAGTAGTATAAAGGCTAGCGGGAGTTGGAGTGAGCAGTTCTTC.